The clone carrying this T cell receptor beta chain has more than one count but fewer than ten. The sample originates from a study of blood T cell repertoires in COVID-19. In the study overall: Collection of acute and convalescent COVID-19 samples took place in the United States, Italy and Spain. The analysed material was cDNA or gDNA that came from T cells, B-cell-depleted T cells, or PBMCs.

V dropped 3 bases and J dropped 3; count of bases not matched to a gene: 8. The CDR3 has 14 amino acids. Germline CDR1 DFQATT, CDR2 SNEGSKA (reference sequence). As processed by the authors: Scientists estimated how many nucleated cells there were by amplifying reference gene primers. Data came from immunoSEQ multiplex PCR; TCRdb stores just in-frame clones and leaves some out. V, J and clone size were drawn from that table, and D and trimming were deduced from the DNA. The sample records about 15,000 clones, around 90% being singletons. V and J are TRBV20-1 and TRBJ2-7, with 7 bases lining up with TRBD2. The sample was peripheral blood. This receptor was obtained from a woman over 75 with COVID-19, enrolled during active disease. In DNA form, the CDR3 reads TGCAGTGCTAGTCTAGCGGCAAGAGTCTACGAGCAGTACTTC. Amino acid sequence: CSASLAARVYEQYF.